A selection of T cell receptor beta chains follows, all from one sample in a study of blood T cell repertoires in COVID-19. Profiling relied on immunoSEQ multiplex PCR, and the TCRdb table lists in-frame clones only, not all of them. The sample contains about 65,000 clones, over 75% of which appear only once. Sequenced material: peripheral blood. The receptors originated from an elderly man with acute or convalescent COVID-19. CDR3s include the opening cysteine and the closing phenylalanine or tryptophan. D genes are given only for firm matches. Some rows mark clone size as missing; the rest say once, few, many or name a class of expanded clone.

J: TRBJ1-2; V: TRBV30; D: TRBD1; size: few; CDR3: CAWSPDRVGGYTF; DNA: TGTGCCTGGAGTCCCGACAGGGTGGGAGGCTACACCTTC
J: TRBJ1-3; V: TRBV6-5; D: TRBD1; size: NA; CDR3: CASRTGYSGNTIYF; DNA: TGTGCCAGCAGGACAGGGTATTCTGGAAACACCATATATTTT
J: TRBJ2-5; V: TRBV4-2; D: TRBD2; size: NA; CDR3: CASSQATSGDPLETQYF; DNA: TGTGCCAGCAGCCAGGCGACTAGCGGGGATCCCTTAGAGACCCAGTACTTC
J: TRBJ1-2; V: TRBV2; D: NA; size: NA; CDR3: CASSEQSYGYTF; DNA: TGTGCCAGCAGTGAACAGTCGTATGGCTACACCTTC
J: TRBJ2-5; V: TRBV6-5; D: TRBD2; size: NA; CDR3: CASSYSGRGKETQYF; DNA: TGTGCCAGCAGTTACTCGGGGAGGGGCAAAGAGACCCAGTACTTC
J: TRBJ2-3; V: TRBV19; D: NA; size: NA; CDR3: CASSIPDTSTDTQYF; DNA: TGTGCCAGTAGTATCCCGGACACCAGCACAGATACGCAGTATTTT
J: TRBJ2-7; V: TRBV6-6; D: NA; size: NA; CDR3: CASKGLGGTGLEQYF; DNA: TGTGCCAGCAAAGGACTAGGGGGGACTGGTTTGGAGCAGTACTTC
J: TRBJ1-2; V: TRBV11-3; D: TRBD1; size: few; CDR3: CASSSSPRQGYNYGYTF; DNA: TGTGCCAGCAGCTCCTCCCCCCGACAGGGATATAACTATGGCTACACCTTC
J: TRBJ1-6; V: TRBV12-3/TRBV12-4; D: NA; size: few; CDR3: CASSLEQTSPLHF; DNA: TGTGCCAGCAGTTTAGAACAGACTTCACCCCTCCACTTT
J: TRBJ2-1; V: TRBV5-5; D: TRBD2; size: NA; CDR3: CASSEAGVSYNEQFF; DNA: TGTGCCAGCAGCGAAGCGGGGGTCTCCTACAATGAGCAGTTCTTC
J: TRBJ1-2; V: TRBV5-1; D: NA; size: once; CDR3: CASSREGGNYGYTF; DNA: TGCGCCAGCAGCCGTGAAGGAGGTAACTATGGCTACACCTTC